These T cell receptor beta chains were read from a single sample in a study of blood T cell repertoires in COVID-19. Clones were read by immunoSEQ multiplex PCR, and TCRdb kept only the in-frame ones, dropping some. Of several thousand clones in the sample, roughly 89% were seen once. Sequencing input: peripheral blood. The source of these receptors is a woman aged 70-85 years with active COVID-19. The CDR3 runs from the conserved cysteine through the conserved F or W. D genes are given only for firm matches. The size entry is marked missing in some rows and otherwise reads once, few, many or a size class.

>-|TRBJ1-5|TRBV18|-
CASSPKAGLNQPQHF
TGTGCCAGCTCACCAAAAGCAGGGTTGAATCAGCCCCAGCATTTT
>TRBD1|TRBJ1-5|TRBV7-9|once
CASSLVPGPGTGVNQPQHF
TGTGCCAGCAGCTTAGTTCCGGGGCCAGGGACAGGGGTAAATCAGCCCCAGCATTTT
>-|TRBJ2-4|TRBV3-1/TRBV3-2|-
CASSPRRVWGRRNIQYF
TGTGCCAGCAGCCCCCGGCGGGTCTGGGGGCGCCGGAACATTCAGTACTTC
>TRBD1|TRBJ2-7|TRBV9|-
CASSSRDRGLEQYF
TGTGCCAGCAGCTCCCGGGACAGGGGGTTGGAGCAGTACTTC
>TRBD1|TRBJ1-5|TRBV12-5|-
CASGLVTWTGGFMQPQHF
TGTGCTAGTGGTTTGGTGACGTGGACAGGGGGCTTTATGCAGCCCCAGCATTTT
>TRBD2|TRBJ2-6|TRBV30|-
CAWSVRTSGVNSGANVLTF
TGTGCCTGGAGTGTACGAACTAGCGGGGTCAACTCTGGGGCCAACGTCCTGACTTTC
>-|TRBJ1-2|TRBV5-5|-
CASSLEQSNYGYTF
TGTGCCAGCAGCTTGGAACAATCTAACTATGGCTACACCTTC
>-|TRBJ1-1|TRBV11-2|-
CASSSQAGYEAFF
TGTGCCAGCAGCTCCCAAGCAGGGTATGAAGCTTTCTTT
>TRBD1|TRBJ1-1|TRBV29-1|-
CSADSRQGAAEAFF
TGCAGCGCCGACAGCCGACAGGGGGCTGCTGAAGCTTTCTTT
>TRBD1|TRBJ2-7|TRBV6-2/TRBV6-3|-
CASSHLYRGYEQYF
TGTGCCAGCAGCCATCTATACAGGGGTTACGAGCAGTACTTC
>TRBD2|TRBJ2-7|TRBV5-4|-
CASSLEPGGLNEQYF
TGTGCCAGCAGCTTGGAACCCGGGGGGTTGAACGAGCAGTACTTC
>TRBD2|TRBJ2-1|TRBV4-2|-
CASSQGTSGGSSYNEQFF
TGTGCCAGCAGCCAAGGGACTAGCGGGGGGTCCTCCTACAATGAGCAGTTCTTC
>TRBD1|TRBJ1-6|TRBV7-2|-
CASSPQTGANSPLHF
TGTGCCAGCAGCCCTCAGACAGGGGCGAATTCACCCCTCCACTTT
>-|TRBJ1-4|TRBV6-5|-
CASRRAQGNEKLFF
TGTGCCAGCCGGAGGGCGCAGGGTAATGAAAAACTGTTTTTT
>TRBD1|TRBJ2-7|TRBV2|once
CASSADRGLSDEQYF
TGTGCCAGCAGTGCGGACAGGGGGCTTTCAGACGAGCAGTACTTC
>TRBD1|TRBJ1-4|TRBV25-1|few
CASSGSTGDEKLFF
TGTGCCAGCAGTGGATCGACAGGGGATGAAAAACTGTTTTTT
>TRBD1|TRBJ2-3|TRBV6-2/TRBV6-3|-
CASSYWDRVTDTQYF
TGTGCCAGCAGTTACTGGGACAGGGTAACAGATACGCAGTATTTT
>-|TRBJ2-3|TRBV19|-
CASQRGGKGGTDTQYF
TGTGCCAGTCAGAGGGGGGGCAAGGGTGGCACAGATACGCAGTATTTT
>-|TRBJ1-2|TRBV5-1|-
CASSRGGGVVSGYTF
TGCGCCAGCAGCCGCGGCGGGGGCGTCGTGTCTGGCTACACCTTC
>-|TRBJ1-1|TRBV18|few
CASSPTTVDTEAFF
TGTGCCAGCTCACCAACTACCGTGGACACTGAAGCTTTCTTT
>TRBD1|TRBJ1-1|TRBV18|-
CASSIQQGAINTEAFF
TGTGCCAGCTCAATTCAACAGGGGGCGATAAACACTGAAGCTTTCTTT
>-|TRBJ2-5|TRBV9|-
CASSVAPGGTQYF
TGTGCCAGCAGCGTAGCTCCCGGGGGGACCCAGTACTTC
>TRBD1|TRBJ2-3|TRBV11-2|-
CASRELPGQSAQYF
TGTGCCAGCAGAGAGCTTCCGGGACAGTCGGCTCAGTATTTT
>-|TRBJ2-7|TRBV6-5|-
CASDPLGGPYEQYF
TGTGCCAGTGACCCCCTGGGGGGACCCTACGAGCAGTACTTC
>TRBD2|TRBJ2-5|TRBV7-8|-
CASSRRLAGQETQYF
TGTGCCAGCAGCCGGAGACTAGCGGGGCAAGAGACCCAGTACTTC
>-|TRBJ1-3|TRBV6-6|-
CASSYGAGQDTIYF
TGTGCCAGCAGTTACGGGGCAGGCCAGGACACCATATATTTT
>-|TRBJ2-1|TRBV12-3/TRBV12-4|few
CASSLFHPGEQFF
TGTGCCAGCAGTTTATTTCACCCGGGGGAGCAGTTCTTC
>TRBD2|TRBJ2-7|TRBV6-2/TRBV6-3|-
CASSYPTSGVSYEQYF
TGTGCCAGCAGTTACCCGACTAGCGGGGTTTCCTACGAGCAGTACTTC
>TRBD1|TRBJ2-2|TRBV6-5|-
CASSWTGASGELFF
TGTGCCAGCAGTTGGACAGGGGCATCCGGGGAGCTGTTTTTT
>TRBD1|TRBJ2-7|TRBV4-3|-
CASSDGGTGDYEQYF
TGCGCCAGCAGCGACGGGGGGACAGGGGACTACGAGCAGTACTTC
>TRBD1|TRBJ2-7|TRBV5-1|-
CASSSGQGTYEQYF
TGCGCCAGCAGTTCAGGACAGGGGACCTACGAGCAGTACTTC
>-|TRBJ2-7|TRBV12-2|-
CASRFGGTRSYEQYF
TGTGCAAGTCGCTTCGGGGGGACACGGTCCTACGAGCAGTACTTC
>-|TRBJ1-5|TRBV3-1/TRBV3-2|-
CASSPADGEPQHF
TGTGCCAGCAGCCCAGCGGACGGGGAGCCCCAGCATTTT
>-|TRBJ1-2|TRBV6-5|-
CASSFGSGRYGYTF
TGTGCCAGCAGTTTCGGAAGCGGCCGCTATGGCTACACCTTC
>TRBD2|TRBJ2-1|TRBV9|-
CASSPPGGPNEQFF
TGTGCCAGCAGCCCCCCGGGGGGGCCCAATGAGCAGTTCTTC
>-|TRBJ1-1|TRBV11-2|-
CASSLAGVGTEAFF
TGTGCCAGCAGCTTAGCAGGGGTCGGGACTGAAGCTTTCTTT
>-|TRBJ1-1|TRBV9|-
CASSVEVRGTEAFF
TGTGCCAGCAGCGTAGAAGTCAGAGGGACTGAAGCTTTCTTT
>TRBD1|TRBJ2-7|TRBV4-2|-
CASSQRGGTGGYEQYF
TGTGCCAGCAGCCAGAGAGGGGGGACAGGGGGCTACGAGCAGTACTTC
>TRBD1|TRBJ1-1|TRBV19|once
CASRYRGDTEAFF
TGTGCCAGTAGATACAGGGGAGACACTGAAGCTTTCTTT
>-|TRBJ2-7|TRBV11-3|few
CASTMGLSYEQYF
TGTGCCAGCACTATGGGCCTCTCCTACGAGCAGTACTTC
>TRBD2|TRBJ2-1|TRBV5-1|-
CASRLAGDYNEQFF
TGCGCCAGCAGACTAGCGGGAGATTACAATGAGCAGTTCTTC
>TRBD2|TRBJ2-3|TRBV19|-
CASSMILAGGPRDTQYF
TGTGCCAGTAGTATGATCCTAGCGGGGGGGCCTCGAGATACGCAGTATTTT
>TRBD1|TRBJ1-5|TRBV10-3|-
CAVGTDSNQPQHF
TGTGCCGTCGGGACAGATAGCAATCAGCCCCAGCATTTT
>-|TRBJ2-7|TRBV27|-
CASSNRGTYEQYF
TGTGCCAGCTCTAATCGAGGGACCTACGAGCAGTACTTC
>TRBD1|TRBJ1-4|TRBV5-4|few
CASSLVGTGLTTNEKLFF
TGTGCCAGCAGCTTGGTTGGGACAGGGCTTACAACTAATGAAAAACTGTTTTTT
>-|TRBJ1-2|TRBV5-1|-
CASSLDRWGDSANYGYTF
TGCGCCAGCAGCTTGGATAGATGGGGGGATTCGGCTAACTATGGCTACACCTTC
>TRBD1|TRBJ2-1|TRBV7-2|-
CASSRPQGSSYNEQFF
TGTGCCAGCAGCCGCCCACAGGGGAGCTCCTACAATGAGCAGTTCTTC
>TRBD2|TRBJ2-7|TRBV15|-
CATSRDPNSGGEQYF
TGTGCCACCAGCAGAGATCCTAATAGCGGGGGGGAGCAGTACTTC
>TRBD1|TRBJ2-7|TRBV19|-
CASSINRGDEQYF
TGTGCCAGTAGTATAAACAGGGGGGACGAGCAGTACTTC
>-|TRBJ2-7|TRBV5-1|-
CASSLELQAGTYEQYF
TGCGCCAGCAGCTTGGAACTCCAGGCCGGAACCTACGAGCAGTACTTC
>-|TRBJ2-7|TRBV6-6|-
CASSSTGYYEQYF
TGTGCCAGCAGTTCTACAGGGTACTACGAGCAGTACTTC
>TRBD2|TRBJ2-1|TRBV24-1|-
CASAGGSHNEQFF
TGTGCCAGCGCCGGGGGGTCTCACAATGAGCAGTTCTTC
>TRBD2|TRBJ2-5|TRBV5-5|-
CASSLSGGAGETQYF
TGTGCCAGCAGCCTTAGCGGGGGGGCAGGGGAGACCCAGTACTTC
>-|TRBJ2-7|TRBV18|-
CASSPEDRRYYEQYF
TGTGCCAGCTCACCAGAGGACAGACGATACTACGAGCAGTACTTC
>-|TRBJ1-2|TRBV2|-
CASSESGWGYTF
TGTGCCAGCAGTGAATCAGGGTGGGGCTACACCTTC
>TRBD1|TRBJ1-2|TRBV7-2|-
CASSLGGQGVKGYTF
TGTGCCAGCAGCTTAGGAGGACAGGGCGTGAAAGGCTACACCTTC
>TRBD1|TRBJ1-1|TRBV4-1|-
CASSLQGALAEAFF
TGCGCCAGCAGCCTCCAGGGGGCGTTGGCTGAAGCTTTCTTT